Sequencing of this TCR beta chain was carried out in a study of blood T cell repertoires in COVID-19. Study at large: COVID-19 samples from acute and convalescent phases originated in the United States, Italy and Spain.

Per the study methods: Nucleated cell number was recorded as an estimate derived from reference gene primer amplification. Generated by immunoSEQ multiplex PCR, the TCRdb table keeps only in-frame clones and is missing some. The DNA gave D and trimming, while V, J and clone size come from that table. The repertoire holds around 300,000 clones, with about 87% as singletons. CDR1 is SGHTA and CDR2 is FQGNSA in the germline V gene. CDR3 length: 8 residues. Remarks on this clone: The junction departs from germline at one end; a sequencing error may be responsible.

The J gene is TRBJ2-3, the V gene TRBV7-2, with 10 bases that match TRBD2. The receptor's source is a woman younger than 45 who had recovered from COVID-19. The sample comprised PBMCs or T cells enriched from blood (not recorded which). This chain's CDR3 is CAGTSEFF. In DNA, the CDR3 is TGCGCCGGGACTAGCGAATTTTTT.